The 25 T cell receptor beta chains below come from one sample, sequenced in a study of cytomegalovirus exposure and HLA in healthy donors. The data were produced by immunoSEQ multiplex PCR, yet TCRdb's version contains in-frame clones alone and is incomplete. The profile shows about 180,000 clones, 75% to 90% of them singletons. The sample consisted of PBMCs. The receptors come from a man aged 18 to 29 in good health and CMV-seropositive.

The chain recombines TRBV5-4 with TRBJ2-5; TRBD2 matches at 11 bases. Looked up from germline, CDR1 is SGHNT and CDR2 is YYREEE (reference sequence). The CDR3 has 14 amino acids. V lost 5 bases to trimming and J lost 2 bases; unmatched junction nucleotides: 2. This CDR3 is CASSSGGVQETQYF. The CDR3 nucleotides are TGTGCCAGCAGTAGCGGGGGGGTACAAGAGACCCAGTACTTC.

The chain uses TRBV6-1 and TRBJ1-4, with D maybe TRBD1 (5 bases). V was cut by 8 bases and J by 7 bases, with 14 bases left in between. CDR3 size: 13 residues. Germline V gives CDR1 MNHNS, CDR2 SASEGT. CDR3 in amino acids: CASGIRVGEKLFF. The CDR3 bases are TGTGCCAGCGGGATCAGGGTGGGTGAAAAACTGTTTTTT.

This clone appeared a few times. The chain couples TRBV5-1 to TRBJ1-3; no definite D call. Germline CDR1 SGHRS, CDR2 YFSETQ. This CDR3 comprises 16 residues. V gave up 0 bases and J gave up 2 bases, with 12 bases separating them. The DNA of the CDR3 is TGCGCCAGCAGCTTGGACTCCGGAGGCCCTGGAAACACCATATATTTT. The encoded protein is CASSLDSGGPGNTIYF.

The J gene is TRBJ2-1, the V gene TRBV4-2; 8 bases are shared with TRBD2. The CDR3 length is 15 residues. CDR1 LGHNA and CDR2 YNFKEQ come from the germline V gene. J was trimmed by 7 bases and V by 0 bases; bases with no gene match: 5. The CDR3 DNA is TGTGCCAGCAGCCAAGAGGAACTAGCGGAAAATGAGCAGTTCTTC. Translated, it gives CASSQEELAENEQFF.

This clone was observed a few times. This chain uses TRBV5-1 with TRBJ2-7; 9 nucleotides match TRBD1. Germline V gives CDR1 SGHRS, CDR2 YFSETQ. CDR3 length: 15 amino acids. J gave up 2 bases and V 6 bases, and 9 bases lay outside the gene matches. The CDR3 spells CASMPGTGIPYEQYF. The CDR3, as DNA: TGCGCCAGCATGCCCGGGACAGGGATCCCCTACGAGCAGTACTTC. Looking up the rest from reference TRBV5-1 and TRBJ2-7 gives the full variable domain: KAGVTQTPRYLIKTRGQQVTLSCSPISGHRSVSWYQQTPGQGLQFLFEYFSETQRNKGNFPGRFSGRQFSNSRSEMNVSTLELGDSALYLCASMPGTGIPYEQYFGPGTRLTVT.

The chain combines TRBV5-1 with TRBJ2-7, with 7 bases identical to TRBD1. The ends lost 5 bases at V and 2 bases at J; junction bases unmatched: 10. The CDR3 is 15 residues long. Germline lookup yields CDR1 SGHRS and CDR2 YFSETQ. CDR3 sequence: CASRPTLGQAYEQYF. The CDR3 nucleotides are TGCGCCAGCAGACCCACCCTTGGACAGGCCTACGAGCAGTACTTC. Looking up the rest from reference TRBV5-1 and TRBJ2-7 gives the full variable domain: KAGVTQTPRYLIKTRGQQVTLSCSPISGHRSVSWYQQTPGQGLQFLFEYFSETQRNKGNFPGRFSGRQFSNSRSEMNVSTLELGDSALYLCASRPTLGQAYEQYFGPGTRLTVT.

The chain is built from TRBV27 and TRBJ2-1, with 7 bases matching TRBD2. The V gene end was trimmed by 3 bases and the J gene end by 0 bases; junction bases not matched to a gene: 11. Germline values: CDR1 MNHEY, CDR2 SMNVEV (reference sequence). This CDR3 has 18 residues. CDR3 in amino acids: CASSLGRGVLSSYNEQFF. The CDR3 nucleotides read TGTGCCAGCAGTTTGGGTCGGGGGGTCCTGAGCTCCTACAATGAGCAGTTCTTC.

The genes are TRBV11-1 and TRBJ2-7; maybe TRBD1 (5 bases). Germline CDR1 is SGHAT and CDR2 is FQDESV (reference sequence). Trimming pared 4 bases from V and 0 bases from J, leaving 16 bases between. This CDR3 spans 16 amino acids. CDR3 DNA: TGTGCCAGCAGCTCGGTAATGGGGCAGACCTCCTACGAGCAGTACTTC. Translating it yields CASSSVMGQTSYEQYF.

The chain recombines TRBV28 with TRBJ2-7; D may be TRBD2 (5 bases). Germline lookup yields CDR1 MDHEN and CDR2 SYDVKM. The V and J ends lost 6 bases and 7 bases respectively, with 13 bases between them. The CDR3 covers 12 residues. The CDR3 spells CASRDFLQEQYF. DNA of the CDR3: TGTGCCAGCAGGGACTTCCTTCAGGAGCAGTACTTC. Filled out from reference TRBV28 and TRBJ2-7, the complete variable domain reads DVKVTQSSRYLVKRTGEKVFLECVQDMDHENMFWYRQDPGLGLRLIYFSYDVKMKEKGDIPEGYSVSREKKERFSLILESASTNQTSMYLCASRDFLQEQYFGPGTRLTVT.

This sequence joins TRBV11-2 and TRBJ2-1; TRBD2 agrees at 7 bases. This CDR3 contains 15 residues. J lost 4 bases, V lost 3 bases, and 6 bases had no gene match. CDR1 is SGHAT and CDR2 is FQNNGV in the germline V gene. CDR3 DNA: TGTGCCAGCAGCTTGCGGCTAGCGGATTACAATGAGCAGTTCTTC. Translated, it gives CASSLRLADYNEQFF.

V usage is TRBV28 and J usage is TRBJ1-4, with D possibly being TRBD1 (5 bases). CDR1 MDHEN and CDR2 SYDVKM come from the germline V gene. This CDR3 comprises 17 residues. Trimming removed 6 bases from V and 0 bases from J, with 17 bases in between. The CDR3 DNA reads as TGTGCCAGCAGCCAGGACATAGCTAGGGCAACTAATGAAAAACTGTTTTTT. Its translation is CASSQDIARATNEKLFF.

The V call is TRBV29-1, the J call TRBJ1-2; a possible D gene is TRBD1 (5 bases). The CDR3 has 11 amino acids. CDR1 and CDR2 (germline): SQVTM, ANQGSEA. The V end was cut by 8 bases, the J end by 6 bases, with 13 bases between. Here the CDR3 reads CSLQGGNGYTF. CDR3 DNA sequence: TGCAGCCTCCAGGGAGGTAATGGCTACACCTTC.

This clone was recorded a few times. CDR3 bases: TGTGCCAGCAGTTACCGGGACTTCTACGAGCAGTACTTC. Translation gives CASSYRDFYEQYF. The chain links TRBV28 to TRBJ2-7; D possibly corresponds to TRBD2 (6 bases). CDR3 size: 13 residues. V lost 4 bases to trimming and J lost 3 bases, with 10 bases between them. Germline CDR1 reads MDHEN; CDR2 reads SYDVKM.

The rearrangement links TRBV7-9 to TRBJ1-4; D possibly corresponds to TRBD1 (6 bases). The CDR3 contains 15 residues. Germline V gene data show CDR1 as SEHNR and CDR2 as FQNEAQ (reference sequence). V was pared by 4 bases and J by 8 bases, with 17 bases between. The CDR3 loop is CASSSGSLRGEKLFF. For the CDR3, the DNA is TGTGCCAGCAGCTCGGGGTCCCTAAGGGGGGAAAAACTGTTTTTT. The full variable domain, completed using reference TRBV7-9 and TRBJ1-4, is DTGVSQNPRHKITKRGQNVTFRCDPISEHNRLYWYRQTLGQGPEFLTYFQNEAQLEKSRLLSDRFSAERPKGSFSTLEIQRTEQGDSAMYLCASSSGSLRGEKLFFGSGTQLSVL.

The rearrangement joins TRBV7-8 to TRBJ2-3, with a tentative D call TRBD1 (6 bases). This CDR3 has 16 residues. V was trimmed by 6 bases and J by 2 bases, leaving 18 bases between them. Germline V lookup: CDR1 SGHVS, CDR2 FQNEAQ. CDR3 sequence (DNA): TGTGCCAGCAGACTGCAAGGGGGAATGGTCACAGATACGCAGTATTTT. Translation gives CASRLQGGMVTDTQYF.

This clone was seen a single time. The chain employs TRBV9 and TRBJ2-2; TRBD2 agrees at 10 bases. Germline V gene lookup returns CDR1 SGDLS and CDR2 YYNGEE. This CDR3 is 18 amino acids long. Trimming removed 0 bases from V and 5 bases from J; junction bases left unmatched: 10. In DNA form, the CDR3 reads TGTGCCAGCAGCGTAGGAGGTAGCGGGGGGCCACAGACCGGGGAGCTGTTTTTT. It is translated as CASSVGGSGGPQTGELFF.

The chain has TRBV27 and TRBJ1-2, with a weak D call TRBD1 (6 bases). V was cut by 0 bases and J by 4 bases, with 12 bases left in between. The CDR3 spans 15 residues. Germline-derived CDR1 and CDR2 are MNHEY and SMNVEV (reference sequence). CDR3: CASSLSYREGYGYTF. Written as DNA, the CDR3 is TGTGCCAGCAGTTTATCATACAGGGAAGGCTATGGCTACACCTTC.

This clone was seen a few times. This chain joins TRBV5-6 and TRBJ1-2; D may be TRBD1 (5 bases). The CDR3 length is 13 residues. Trimming cost V 3 bases and J 13 bases, with 19 bases left between them. Per the germline V gene, CDR1 is SGHDT and CDR2 is YYEEEE. CDR3 loop: CASSSGTVVRGTF. CDR3 DNA: TGTGCCAGCAGCTCCGGGACTGTGGTAAGGGGCACCTTC.

This chain links TRBV19 with TRBJ2-7, with D tentatively TRBD2 (5 bases). The CDR3 totals 14 residues. CDR1 is LNHDA, CDR2 SQIVND, per germline (reference sequence). The V end was cut by 1 base, the J end by 2 bases, with 9 bases between. In DNA, the CDR3 is TGTGCCAGTAGTATAGGAGGGATAACCTACGAGCAGTACTTC. Translating it yields CASSIGGITYEQYF. Based on the CDR3 plus reference TRBV19 and TRBJ2-7, the full variable domain is DGGITQSPKYLFRKEGQNVTLSCEQNLNHDAMYWYRQDPGQGLRLIYYSQIVNDFQKGDIAEGYSVSREKKESFPLTVTSAQKNPTAFYLCASSIGGITYEQYFGPGTRLTVT.

The V and J genes are TRBV28 and TRBJ2-7, with 7 bases lining up with TRBD2. The CDR3 sequence is 13 residues long. J lost 1 base, V lost 6 bases, and 3 bases had no gene match. Germline V lookup: CDR1 MDHEN, CDR2 SYDVKM. CDR3 residues: CASRLGLSYEQYF. The DNA of the CDR3 is TGTGCCAGCAGATTGGGACTATCCTACGAGCAGTACTTC.

The genes are TRBV11-1 and TRBJ2-2; the match to TRBD1 covers 7 bases. The CDR3 consists of 15 residues. V lost 5 bases to trimming and J lost 5 bases; unmatched junction nucleotides: 8. From germline, CDR1 is SGHAT and CDR2 FQDESV (reference sequence). Written as DNA, the CDR3 is TGTGCCAGCAGCGCTGGACAGGTTAGGACCGGGGAGCTGTTTTTT. Its protein product is CASSAGQVRTGELFF.

This CDR3 reads CASSLNSAYEQYF. CDR3 nucleotide sequence: TGTGCCAGCAGCTTAAACTCGGCCTACGAGCAGTACTTC. This chain uses TRBV7-9 with TRBJ2-7; no clear D. This CDR3 region has 13 residues. V was shortened by 2 bases and J by 2 bases, with 7 bases between the two germline ends. Looked up from germline, CDR1 is SEHNR and CDR2 is FQNEAQ (reference sequence).

The rearrangement links TRBV21-1 to TRBJ1-2. TRBV21-1 is listed as a pseudogene. The CDR3 sequence is 19 residues long. CDR3 nucleotide sequence: TGTGCCAGCAGCAAAGTAATTAGGGAGGCGCCTCGACTAGGAGATGGCTACACCTTC. Its translation: CASSKVIREAPRLGDGYTF.

V and J are TRBV27 and TRBJ2-3, with D perhaps matching TRBD1 (7 bases). V lost 2 bases to trimming and J lost 0 bases, with 24 bases between them. The CDR3 spans 20 residues. From germline, CDR1 is MNHEY and CDR2 SMNVEV (reference sequence). CDR3 in amino acids: CASSLISGQLTSSSTDTQYF. CDR3 bases: TGTGCCAGCAGTTTAATATCGGGACAGCTGACTAGTTCTAGCACAGATACGCAGTATTTT.

The V gene is TRBV21-1, the J gene TRBJ2-5; the D call TRBD1 from the table was never checked on the DNA. TRBV21-1 has pseudogene status. The length of the CDR3 is 13 residues. CDR3 loop: CAGLLKYQETQYF. For the CDR3, the DNA is TGTGCCGGGCTTCTCAAGTACCAAGAGACCCAGTACTTC.